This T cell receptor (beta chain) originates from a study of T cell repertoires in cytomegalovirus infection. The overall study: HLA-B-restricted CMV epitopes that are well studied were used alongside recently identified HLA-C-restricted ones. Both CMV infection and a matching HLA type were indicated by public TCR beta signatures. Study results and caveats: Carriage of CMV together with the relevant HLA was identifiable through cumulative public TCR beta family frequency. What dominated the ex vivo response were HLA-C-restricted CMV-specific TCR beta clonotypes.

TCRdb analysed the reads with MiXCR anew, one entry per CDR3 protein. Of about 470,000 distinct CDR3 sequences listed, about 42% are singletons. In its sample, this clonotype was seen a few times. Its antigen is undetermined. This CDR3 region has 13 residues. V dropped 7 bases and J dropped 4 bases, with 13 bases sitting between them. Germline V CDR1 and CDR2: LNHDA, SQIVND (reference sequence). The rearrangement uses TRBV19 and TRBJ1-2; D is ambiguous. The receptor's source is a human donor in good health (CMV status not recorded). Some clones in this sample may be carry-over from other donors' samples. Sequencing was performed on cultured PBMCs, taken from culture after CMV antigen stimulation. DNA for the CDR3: TGTGCCAGTACCCCGCCAGGTCGCTATGGCTACACCTTC. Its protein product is CASTPPGRYGYTF.